The text below deals with one T cell receptor (beta chain). This clone was found a few times. The specificity of this receptor is unknown. Base qualities are not provided; no much larger clone lies one nucleotide away. The data derive from a study of blood T cell repertoires in COVID-19 (TCRdb year 2020). Background for the entire study: The collaborator samples originated in the United States, Italy and Spain and spanned the acute and convalescent phases of COVID-19. The material from the prospective study consisted of cDNA or gDNA derived from T cells, B-cell-depleted T cells, or PBMCs. Subjects who had been exposed to COVID-19, were actively infected with it, or had recovered from it provided the deeply sampled blood TCRbeta repertoires that made up the dataset. The repertoires were released in a freely available public database meant as a resource for research on the immune response to SARS-CoV-2. Samples were obtained from the ongoing ImmuneRACE study (first 160 participants) and from over 1,000 subjects provided by 6 global collaborators. The sample metadata nearly always contained a de-identified subject ID, COVID-19 status, age in years and sex. Where available, HLA class I and class II types were taken from metadata supplied by the sample provider and were not determined by assay-based typing.

The immunoSEQ Assay, a bias-controlled multiplex PCR, was used to amplify TCRbeta CDR3 regions from genomic DNA. The original methods were these. Within the assay, amplification of reference gene primers was used to estimate how many nucleated cells each sample contained. To quantify the absolute abundance of each unique TCRbeta CDR3 rearrangement, sequence reads were collapsed and filtered. For each sample, productive Simpson clonality was calculated as the square root of Simpson's diversity index over productive rearrangements. This immuneACCESS table, as held by TCRdb, lists in-frame sequences with V and J called but not all clones. Of the missing ones, under half trace to an unresolved V gene in checked studies; the others have no known cause. The V and J calls and clone size were taken over from that table, and D and trimming were inferred from the DNA. Present in this sample are about 240,000 clones, roughly 86% of which were seen just once. The top ten hold approximately 13% of the sample.

The paper as a whole reports these results and caveats: How much clinical and demographic metadata was included differed by source and by participant, and the metadata was provided uncurated.

The collaborating institutions used their own protocols to collect whole blood in K2EDTA tubes. For TCRbeta analysis, collaborator samples were shipped as frozen whole blood, as isolated PBMCs, or as DNA extracted from either sample type. The germline V gene supplies CDR1 KGHSH and CDR2 LQKENI. Taken from cysteine to phenylalanine, the CDR3 has 14 residues. Only the CDR3 region is kept as DNA, spanning 42 bases read in frame from base 1. Relative to germline, V is missing 5 bases and J is missing 6 bases, with 7 bases of the junction outside any gene match. The source of this sequence is an elderly man with acute or convalescent COVID-19. The sequencing sample was made of peripheral blood. The V gene is TRBV18 and the J gene is TRBJ2-5; TRBD1 aligns with 9 central bases. The CDR3 region reads CASSETGGKKTQYF. The sequenced DNA is TGTGCCAGCTCAGAAACAGGGGGCAAGAAGACCCAGTACTTC. Reference TRBV18 and TRBJ2-5 genes cover what lies past the CDR3, so the full variable domain is NAGVMQNPRHLVRRRGQEARLRCSPMKGHSHVYWYRQLPEEGLKFMVYLQKENIIDESGMPKERFSAEFPKEGPSILRIQQVVRGDSAAYFCASSETGGKKTQYFGPGTRLLVL.